This T cell receptor (beta chain) was observed in a study of immune evolution from preneoplasia to lung adenocarcinoma. Profiled with immunoSEQ multiplex PCR; TCRdb holds only in-frame clones, not every one. The repertoire has 3,000 to 4,000 clones, roughly 85% of them found once; the top ten carry 2.1%. The CDR3 sequence is 15 residues long. Trimming took 4 bases from V and 2 from J; bases not matched to a gene: 9. Germline V lookup: CDR1 SGHRS, CDR2 YFSETQ. Between the mid-2010s and the late 2010s, patients underwent resection in Japan or China. Source material: FFPE invasive lung adenocarcinoma tissue. V and J are TRBV5-1 and TRBJ2-7; 7 bases align to TRBD2. The origin of this receptor is a person aged 45-60 years with lung adenocarcinoma. In DNA, the CDR3 is TGCGCCAGCAGCCGGACTAGTTCTCCAACCTACGAGCAGTACTTC. This sequence encodes CASSRTSSPTYEQYF.